Below, one T cell receptor beta chain is given with its context. The antigen is unknown. A clone one base away is much larger, so this may be a read error. Treg sorting used a CD4+CD25+CD127-/low gate. Semi-nested PCR with Nested Universal Primer A followed constant-region reverse priming of full-length variable regions. TCRdb analysed the 5' RACE reads with MiXCR anew, one entry per CDR3 protein. The top ten clones hold about 3.2% of a sample with approximately 10,000 distinct CDR3 sequences, 25% to 30% of them seen once. The germline gives CDR1 MGHRA, CDR2 YSYEKL. The CDR3 covers 14 residues. Study-level findings and limits: Tumor memory CD4+ T cell TCR gene usage clustered with blood and lymph node memory CD4+ cells and lymph node naive CD4+ cells. Greatest tumor Treg TCR overlap was with tumor naive CD4+ cells.

The material sequenced was Tregs sorted from blood. The rearrangement uses TRBV4-1 and TRBJ2-1; D is unclear. This receptor was identified in a female donor with breast cancer. The CDR3 here is CASSPVTLGSEQSF. The CDR3 DNA follows: TGCGCCAGCAGCCCGGTGACACTGGGGTCAGAGCAGTCCTTC.